This entry lists 10 T cell receptor beta chains sequenced from one sample in a study of radiation and T cells in renal cell carcinoma. Time point defined: blood 4 weeks post-SBRT, at nephrectomy. Treatment in this sample: 15 Gy SBRT to primary tumor, nephrectomy 4 weeks later. Sequencing used immunoSEQ multiplex PCR; TCRdb keeps in-frame clones, though not all of them. In the table there are 120,000 to 150,000 clones, around nine tenths of which are singletons. Source: blood, taken from a patient whose treatment included radiotherapy and nephrectomy. The origin of the receptors is a woman aged 45 to 65 with renal cell carcinoma.

This rearrangement joins TRBV6-5 to TRBJ1-5; D is uncertain. Looked up from germline, CDR1 is MNHEY and CDR2 is SVGAGI. CDR3 size: 15 residues. Between the trimmed V and J ends, which lost 0 bases and 6 bases, there was a span of 12 bases. The CDR3 bases are TGTGCCAGCAGTTACTCGACGGCAGCCGGTCAGCCCCAGCATTTT. Amino acids: CASSYSTAAGQPQHF.

The chain joins TRBV6-6 to TRBJ1-6; a possible D gene is TRBD1 (5 bases). Germline assignment: CDR1 MNHNY and CDR2 SVGAGI (reference sequence). V lost 10 bases and J lost 7, with 11 bases in between. The CDR3 loop spans 12 amino acids. The CDR3 is CAIRDGNSPLHF. Here the CDR3 DNA reads TGTGCCATCCGGGACGGGAATTCACCCCTCCACTTT.

This rearrangement joins TRBV21-1 to TRBJ2-2; TRBD2, the table's D call, was not compared with the DNA. TRBV21-1 is noted as a pseudogene. The CDR3 totals 21 residues. The CDR3 is CASSKDGTRGGLAGSTGELFF. CDR3 nucleotides: TGTGCCAGCAGCAAAGATGGGACACGGGGAGGGCTAGCGGGATCCACCGGGGAGCTGTTTTTT.

The CDR3 spells CTWDEKLFF. Here the CDR3 DNA reads TGCACCTGGGACGAAAAACTGTTTTTT. The chain couples TRBV20-1 to TRBJ1-4; D may be TRBD1 (5 bases). The CDR3 is 9 residues long. Germline V gene lookup returns CDR1 DFQATT and CDR2 SNEGSKA (reference sequence).

V is TRBV7-2 and J is TRBJ2-7; 8 bases fit TRBD1. The germline V gene encodes CDR1 SGHTA and CDR2 FQGNSA. This CDR3 region has 13 residues. V gave up 8 bases and J gave up 3 bases; unmatched junction bases: 6. The CDR3 sequence: CASGDRGNYEQYF. The CDR3 DNA sequence: TGTGCCAGCGGAGACAGGGGCAACTACGAGCAGTACTTC.

In this sample, this clone turned up once. The rearrangement joins TRBV29-1 to TRBJ2-5; 10 nucleotides align to TRBD2. CDR3 length equals 14 residues. Per germline, CDR1 SQVTM and CDR2 ANQGSEA. V lost 5 bases and J lost 5; bases outside the gene matches: 8. CDR3 coding DNA: TGCAGCGTTTCACTAGCGGGGATTCTTGAGACCCAGTACTTC. Protein sequence: CSVSLAGILETQYF.

The chain links TRBV5-1 to TRBJ1-1, with D perhaps matching TRBD1 (5 bases). CDR1 SGHRS and CDR2 YFSETQ come from the germline V gene. This CDR3 is built from 14 residues. Trimming shortened V by 2 bases and J by 3 bases, and 11 bases separated the two germline ends. The CDR3 loop reads CASSFDGADTEAFF. Written as DNA, the CDR3 is TGCGCCAGCAGCTTTGATGGGGCGGACACTGAAGCTTTCTTT.

The chain links TRBV25-1 to TRBJ1-1, with 8 bases aligning to TRBD1. The CDR3 is 13 amino acids. The V segment lost 6 bases and the J segment 1 base; nucleotides outside the gene matches: 1. Germline CDR1 is MGHDK and CDR2 is SYGVNS. CDR3 DNA: TGTGCCAGCAGGGACAGGGCGAACACTGAAGCTTTCTTT. Its translation: CASRDRANTEAFF. The whole variable domain, filled in from reference TRBV25-1 and TRBJ1-1, reads EADIYQTPRYLVIGTGKKITLECSQTMGHDKMYWYQQDPGMELHLIHYSYGVNSTEKGDLSSESTVSRIRTEHFPLTLESARPSHTSQYLCASRDRANTEAFFGQGTRLTVV.

The chain combines TRBV7-2 with TRBJ2-7; 13 nucleotides line up with TRBD2. V trimming: 5 bases; J trimming: 7 bases; junction bases outside the gene matches: 8. Germline CDR1 SGHTA, CDR2 FQGNSA. CDR3 size: 15 residues. CDR3 in DNA: TGTGCCAGCAGCCAAGGACTAGCGGGGGCGGGGGAGCAGTACTTC. Translation gives CASSQGLAGAGEQYF. The full variable domain, in which reference TRBV7-2 and TRBJ2-7 provide the parts outside the CDR3, is GAGVSQSPSNKVTEKGKDVELRCDPISGHTALYWYRQSLGQGLEFLIYFQGNSAPDKSGLPSDRFSAERTGGSVSTLTIQRTQQEDSAVYLCASSQGLAGAGEQYFGPGTRLTVT.

V and J are TRBV23-1 and TRBJ2-5; TRBD1 agrees at 8 bases. TRBV23-1 is known as an ORF, though its function is uncertain. CDR3 size: 16 residues. V gave up 2 bases and J gave up 2 bases; unmatched junction bases: 7. The CDR3 loop reads CASSQGSGGRQETQYF. The CDR3 DNA reads TGCGCCAGCAGTCAAGGGTCAGGGGGCCGGCAAGAGACCCAGTACTTC.